The 3 T cell receptor beta chains in this list originate from one sample, sequenced in a study of T cell repertoires in cytomegalovirus infection. MiXCR, run by TCRdb on the reads, gives a single entry per CDR3 protein. Here the sample spans 360,000 or so distinct CDR3 sequences, roughly 34% being singletons. These receptors have no identified antigens. Specimen: cultured PBMCs, collected from culture after CMV antigen stimulation. These receptors all stem from a human donor in good health (CMV status not recorded). Some clones in this sample may be carry-over from other donors' samples.

This clonotype came up many times. This chain uses TRBV7-2 with TRBJ2-6; D may correspond to TRBD1 or TRBD2 (5 bases each). The V end lost 8 bases, the J end lost 4 bases, and 15 bases lay between the germline ends. Germline V gene lookup returns CDR1 SGHTA and CDR2 FQGNSA. CDR3 length: 15 residues. The CDR3 coding sequence is TGTGCCAGCGGGCTTGGGACCGCGGGGGCCAACGTCCTGACTTTC. It is translated as CASGLGTAGANVLTF.

J is TRBJ2-5 and V is TRBV20-1, with TRBD1 identical over 8 bases. Germline V gene sequence: CDR1 DFQATT, CDR2 SNEGSKA (reference sequence). Unmatched junction bases numbered 6, after V lost 6 bases and J lost 0 bases. The CDR3 extends over 14 amino acids. The DNA for the CDR3 is TGCAGTGCCCCGAGACAGGGGAACCAAGAGACCCAGTACTTC. Protein sequence: CSAPRQGNQETQYF.

The rearrangement joins TRBV12-3 or TRBV12-4 to TRBJ1-2; D remains ambiguous. Trimming left V 6 bases short and J 6 bases short, with 11 bases between. The CDR3 length is 12 residues. This chain's CDR3 is CASRRVVDGYTF. CDR3 bases: TGTGCCAGCAGGAGGGTCGTTGATGGCTACACCTTC.